Below, 11 T cell receptor beta chains from the same sample are listed, as sequenced in a study of memory CD4+ T cells and cytomegalovirus serostatus. Sequencing was performed with immunoSEQ multiplex PCR; in TCRdb, only in-frame clones are kept and a portion is missing. The sample shows roughly 54,000 clones, around 81% of them seen only once. Single viable CD3+CD4+CD8-CD45RO+ cells were sorted as the memory CD4+ T cells. The material sequenced was memory CD4+ T cells from blood. These receptors were obtained from an adult in good health and CMV-seronegative.

This sequence joins TRBV6-1 and TRBJ2-7; D is perhaps TRBD2 (6 bases). Trimming took 6 bases from V and 2 from J, leaving 17 bases between them. The CDR3 spans 15 residues. In germline, CDR1 is MNHNS, CDR2 SASEGT. The CDR3 coding sequence is TGTGCCAGCAGCTCTTCCGGGACTTATACCTACGAGCAGTACTTC. Residues: CASSSSGTYTYEQYF.

This sequence joins TRBV5-1 and TRBJ2-7, with 7 bases lining up with TRBD1. The length of the CDR3 is 12 residues. The V and J ends lost 3 bases and 3 bases, in that order; junction bases with no gene match: 0. Germline assignment: CDR1 SGHRS and CDR2 YFSETQ. As DNA, the CDR3 is TGCGCCAGCAGCTGGACAGGCTACGAGCAGTACTTC. It encodes CASSWTGYEQYF.

This clone is categorized as medium-sized (0.01 to 0.1%). The J gene is TRBJ2-2, the V gene TRBV5-4; no clear D gene. The CDR3 extends over 14 amino acids. The ends were cut back, 0 bases at V and 3 bases at J, with 6 bases in the middle. Germline lookup yields CDR1 SGHNT and CDR2 YYREEE (reference sequence). This chain's CDR3 is CASSLGQYTGELFF. The CDR3 region has the DNA TGTGCCAGCAGCTTGGGGCAGTACACCGGGGAGCTGTTTTTT.

The rearrangement links TRBV5-4 to TRBJ2-7, with 8 bases that match TRBD1. Per germline, CDR1 SGHNT and CDR2 YYREEE (reference sequence). The CDR3 contains 15 residues. Trimming at V came to 4 bases and at J to 1 base, leaving 7 bases not matched to a gene. The CDR3 reads CASSPRTGSSYEQYF. DNA for the CDR3: TGTGCCAGCAGCCCTAGGACAGGGTCTTCCTACGAGCAGTACTTC.

The V and J genes are TRBV6-6 and TRBJ1-1; a possible D gene is TRBD1 (5 bases). The CDR3 has 14 residues. Germline V gene sequence: CDR1 MNHNY, CDR2 SVGAGI (reference sequence). Trimming removed 0 bases from V and 1 base from J, with 6 bases in between. The CDR3 nucleotides are TGTGCCAGCAGTTACTCGACAGCGAACACTGAAGCTTTCTTT. Translated, it gives CASSYSTANTEAFF.

The chain couples TRBV25-1 to TRBJ1-1; D is ambiguous. Germline V gives CDR1 MGHDK, CDR2 SYGVNS. V gave up 1 base and J gave up 5 bases, with 8 bases separating them. The CDR3 extends over 13 amino acids. CDR3 in DNA: TGTGCCAGCAGTGAATGGGTGGGAACTGAAGCTTTCTTT. It yields the protein CASSEWVGTEAFF.

This chain links TRBV2 with TRBJ2-1; 8 nucleotides align to TRBD2. The CDR3 has 16 residues. J was trimmed by 8 bases and V by 5 bases; bases with no gene match: 14. Per the germline V gene, CDR1 is SNHLY and CDR2 is FYNNEI. CDR3 nucleotides: TGTGCCAGCAGTTTCAGCGGGAGTGGATTAAGCGATGAGCAGTTCTTC. As protein: CASSFSGSGLSDEQFF.

This sequence joins TRBV5-6 and TRBJ2-7; no definite D call. The CDR3 loop spans 13 amino acids. CDR1 and CDR2 (germline): SGHDT, YYEEEE. Trimming left V 1 base short and J 5 bases short, with 10 bases between. The DNA for the CDR3 is TGTGCCAGCAGCTTGTATTTTTCCGACGAGCAGTACTTC. This codes for CASSLYFSDEQYF.

This clone was recorded once. The chain links TRBV28 to TRBJ1-1; D is possibly TRBD1 (5 bases). Deletions cut 7 bases from V and 4 bases from J, with 19 bases between. This CDR3 region has 15 residues. Germline V gene sequence: CDR1 MDHEN, CDR2 SYDVKM. As DNA, the CDR3 is TGTGCCAGCAAAACCCCCGGCAGGGTAGGCACTGAAGCTTTCTTT. Translation: CASKTPGRVGTEAFF.

The CDR3 loop reads CASSFALAASTDTQYF. The CDR3, as DNA: TGTGCCAGCAGCTTCGCCTTGGCCGCTAGCACAGATACGCAGTATTTT. The V call is TRBV11-2, the J call TRBJ2-3; D is unresolved. From germline, CDR1 is SGHAT and CDR2 FQNNGV. CDR3 length: 16 amino acids. Trimming took 3 bases from V and 0 from J, leaving 13 bases between them.

The rearrangement joins TRBV4-3 to TRBJ2-1; D remains unclear. V was clipped by 4 bases and J by 10 bases, with 14 bases between them. The length of the CDR3 is 13 residues. Germline V lookup: CDR1 LGHNA, CDR2 YSLEER. The CDR3 DNA sequence: TGCGCCAGCAGCCCTAACCTGGGTTTGGAGCAGTTCTTC. This encodes CASSPNLGLEQFF.